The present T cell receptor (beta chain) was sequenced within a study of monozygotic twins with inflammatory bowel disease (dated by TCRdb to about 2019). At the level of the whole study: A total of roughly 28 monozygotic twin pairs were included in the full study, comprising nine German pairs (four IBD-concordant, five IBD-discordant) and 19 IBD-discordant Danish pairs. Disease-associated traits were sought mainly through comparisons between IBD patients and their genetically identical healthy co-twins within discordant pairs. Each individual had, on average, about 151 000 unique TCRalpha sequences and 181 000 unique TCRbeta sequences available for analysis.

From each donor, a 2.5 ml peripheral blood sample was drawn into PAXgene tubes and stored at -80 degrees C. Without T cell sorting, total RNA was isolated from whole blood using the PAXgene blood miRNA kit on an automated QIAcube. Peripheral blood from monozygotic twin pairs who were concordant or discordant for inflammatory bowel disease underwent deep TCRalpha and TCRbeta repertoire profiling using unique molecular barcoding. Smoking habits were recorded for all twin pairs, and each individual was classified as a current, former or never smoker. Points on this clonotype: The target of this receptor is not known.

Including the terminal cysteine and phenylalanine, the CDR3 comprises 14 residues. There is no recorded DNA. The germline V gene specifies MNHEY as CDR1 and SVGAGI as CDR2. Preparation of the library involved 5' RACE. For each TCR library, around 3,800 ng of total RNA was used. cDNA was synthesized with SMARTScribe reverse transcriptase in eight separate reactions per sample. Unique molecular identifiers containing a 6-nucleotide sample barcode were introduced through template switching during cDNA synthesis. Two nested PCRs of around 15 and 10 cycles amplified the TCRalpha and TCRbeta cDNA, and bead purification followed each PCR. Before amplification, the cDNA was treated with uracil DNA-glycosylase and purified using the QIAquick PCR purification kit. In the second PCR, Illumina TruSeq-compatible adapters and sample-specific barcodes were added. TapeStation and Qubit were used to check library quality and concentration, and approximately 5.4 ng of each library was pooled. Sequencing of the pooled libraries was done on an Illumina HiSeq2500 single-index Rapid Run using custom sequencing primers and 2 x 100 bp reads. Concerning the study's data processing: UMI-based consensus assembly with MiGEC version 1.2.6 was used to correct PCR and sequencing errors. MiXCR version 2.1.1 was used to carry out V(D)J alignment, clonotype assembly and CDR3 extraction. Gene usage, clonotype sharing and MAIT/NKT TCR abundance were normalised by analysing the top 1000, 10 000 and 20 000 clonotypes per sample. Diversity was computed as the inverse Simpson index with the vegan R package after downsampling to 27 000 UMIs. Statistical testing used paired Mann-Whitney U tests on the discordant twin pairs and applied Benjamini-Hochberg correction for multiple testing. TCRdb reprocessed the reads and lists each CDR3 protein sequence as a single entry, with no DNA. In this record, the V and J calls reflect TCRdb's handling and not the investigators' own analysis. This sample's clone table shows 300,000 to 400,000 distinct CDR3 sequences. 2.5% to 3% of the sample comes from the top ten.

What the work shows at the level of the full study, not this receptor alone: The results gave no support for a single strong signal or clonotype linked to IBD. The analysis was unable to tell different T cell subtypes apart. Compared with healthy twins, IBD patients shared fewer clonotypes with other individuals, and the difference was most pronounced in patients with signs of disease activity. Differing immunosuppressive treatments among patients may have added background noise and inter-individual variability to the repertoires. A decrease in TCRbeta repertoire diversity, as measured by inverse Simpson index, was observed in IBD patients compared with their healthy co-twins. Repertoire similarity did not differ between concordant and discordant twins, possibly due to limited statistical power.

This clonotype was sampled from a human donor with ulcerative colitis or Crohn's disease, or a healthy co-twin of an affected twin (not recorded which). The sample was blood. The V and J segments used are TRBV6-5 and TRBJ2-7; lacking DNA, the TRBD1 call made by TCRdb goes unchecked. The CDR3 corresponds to CASSYEGYSYEQYF.